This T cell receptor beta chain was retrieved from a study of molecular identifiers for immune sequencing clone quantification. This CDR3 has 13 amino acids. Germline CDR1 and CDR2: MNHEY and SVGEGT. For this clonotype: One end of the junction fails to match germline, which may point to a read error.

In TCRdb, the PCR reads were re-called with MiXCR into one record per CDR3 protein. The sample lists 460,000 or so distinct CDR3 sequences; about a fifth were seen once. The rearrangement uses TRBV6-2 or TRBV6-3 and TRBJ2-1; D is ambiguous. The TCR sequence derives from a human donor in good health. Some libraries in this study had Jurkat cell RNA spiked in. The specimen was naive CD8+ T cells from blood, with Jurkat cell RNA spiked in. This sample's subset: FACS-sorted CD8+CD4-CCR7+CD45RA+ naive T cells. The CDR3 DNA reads TGTGCCACCCAGGTAGGGTGGTACAATGGGCAGTTCTTC. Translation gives CATQVGWYNGQFF.